This TCR beta chain was sequenced during a study of cytomegalovirus exposure and HLA in healthy donors (dated by TCRdb to about 2017). Concerning the study at large: An earlier analysis of several hundred of the donors reported about 250 Gb of sequence data and roughly 100 million unique TCR beta sequences from some 180 million T cells. Roughly 300 gigabases of sequencing data and around 90 million unique TCR sequences made up an early release that covered approximately 620 HLA-typed donors. Among the roughly 390 genotyped donors, around 81% belonged to the genetic ancestry cluster associated with self-reported Caucasian donors. The study aimed to test whether signatures of past pathogen exposure could be identified by cataloging public T cell receptors. Using immunosequencing, the study profiled T cell repertoires from 500 to 800 subjects and related those repertoires to cytomegalovirus serostatus. A separate validation cohort of roughly 130 different subjects was used in addition to the 666-subject first cohort. The study combined high-throughput TCR immunosequencing, statistical association of individual TCRs with disease status, and machine learning to predict cytomegalovirus infection status. A later analysis re-examined previously published TCR beta repertoires from over 500 donors and added high-resolution HLA genotyping to investigate patterns of TCR occurrence. The later analysis used no new phenotypic data to find candidate immune exposures, relying instead on TCR beta sequences and their occurrence across donors. To decide whether each TCR beta V gene segment behaved as functional or pseudogenic, an earlier analysis of approximately 600 of the donors relied on high-throughput TCR beta sequencing. Donor age, sex, ethnicity and CMV serostatus were compiled alongside the repertoire data. Genome-wide SNP genotypes for about 55% of the roughly 670 donors were used in a later genetic analysis, which treated that subset as a discovery cohort. Every repertoire in the discovery cohort had been generated on one and the same sequencing platform. HLA typing included class I and class II loci at four-digit resolution. Typing coverage differed by locus: A, B, C, DRB1 and DQB1 were typed in roughly 620-640 donors, DQA1 in 522, DPA1 in over 600, and DPB1 in around 490. Four to six DR-DQ haplotypes were handled as single units for association and clustering, since linkage in the cohort was strong. Across approximately 420 genotyped donors of the cohort, an average of roughly 250,000 unique TCR beta nucleotide sequences per donor were sequenced, and roughly 20% of those sequences were non-productive.

On the study overall, not on this receptor specifically: Roughly uniform sequencing depth across donors was assumed in presence/absence analyses, although this assumption may not hold. A group of highly shared sequence variants was considered likely to be a technical artifact of the sequencing pipeline. A later genetic analysis associated a missense DCLRE1C variant with V-gene and J-gene trimming of TCR beta chains, and an independent cohort replicated the association. In a later analysis, most CMV-associated TCR beta chains were found to appear HLA-restricted, with HLA associations seemingly driven largely by CMV exposure. In a later analysis, several top co-occurrence clusters were reported to appear linked to parvovirus B19, influenza, CMV and Epstein-Barr virus. In a later analysis, HLA-associated TCR beta chains showed more clonal expansion and lower generation probabilities than non-associated chains that were equally common. Because some donors lacked HLA typing at each locus, the association tests relied only on the typed subset. A later genetic analysis reported fewer N-insertions in productive TCRs among donors in an Asian-associated ancestry cluster than the approximately 700-donor mean. Cytomegalovirus status was reported to be diagnosed by the classifier with high specificity and sensitivity in both the original and validation cohorts. In this cohort, only TCR beta chains were sequenced, and detectable features were limited by the absence of alpha or paired-chain data. The 87-base-pair reads could not distinguish some IMGT-functional V segments, including TRBV6-2 and TRBV6-3, so those segments were excluded. Correlated functional status among segregating V segments might reflect linkage disequilibrium, but an unknown experimental factor could not be ruled out. Specific HLA alleles were associated with roughly 16,000 TCR beta sequences at a false discovery rate of 0.05 in a later analysis. Because counts were too low, 15 to 20 rarely observed V segments, including chromosome 9 orphons, were excluded from the earlier analysis of some 590 of the donors. A further reported finding was that TCR beta sequences accurately predicted the HLA-A and HLA-B alleles for most subjects in the first cohort. The only immune exposure information available for the cohort was CMV serostatus. The authors suggested that the approach could potentially be extended to other disease states and immunological phenotypes. In vitro tests confirmed that a few of the cytomegalovirus-associated TCR beta chains recognize cytomegalovirus antigens. A total of about 180 TCR beta chains were listed by the study as associated with cytomegalovirus. Most TCR sequences were seen in very few donors, while some public TCRs were found in many individuals. In an earlier analysis of about 600 of the donors, most TCR beta V segments appeared in productive rearrangements about 87% or about 30% of the time, broadly matching IMGT annotations. When HLA alleles, especially DR and DQ, strongly co-occurred, TCR associations were difficult to assign to individual alleles. In a later analysis, TCR association rates were found to vary across HLA loci, with the most associated TCRs seen for DRB1 alleles and the fewest for HLA-C alleles.

V is pruned by 2 bases and J by 1 base, leaving 8 bases of the junction without a gene match. Including the terminal cysteine and phenylalanine, the CDR3 comprises 16 residues. Of all the DNA, just the CDR3 is kept, 48 bases in frame from base 1. The germline V gene specifies SGHRS as CDR1 and YFSETQ as CDR2. This clone has more than one count but fewer than ten. Its antigen is currently not known. No base quality information exists; no much larger clone differs at one position. The cohort was made up of 650 to 700 healthy bone marrow donors. All cohort members were sampled while nominally healthy, although unrecorded immune exposures were likely present. The donor was CMV seropositive and belonged to the group of about 290 seropositive cohort members. Every donor gave a peripheral blood sample, and the peripheral blood mononuclear cells from that sample were used for TCR beta sequencing. Genomic DNA was extracted from the blood cell samples with the Qiagen DNeasy Blood Extraction Kit.

The method was the immunoSEQ multiplex PCR assay. The multiplex PCR relied on a mix of 60 forward primers for TCR Vbeta segments and 13 reverse primers for TCR Jbeta segments. Amplification of the CDR3 region of rearranged TCR beta genes was performed with a multiplex PCR assay on genomic DNA. The Illumina HiSeq System was used to sequence the amplified TCR beta libraries as 87-base-pair reads. Turning to the authors' computational methods: A later analysis tallied some 79 million unique TCR beta chains across the 660 or so repertoires, and about 10 million of those chains were shared by two or more donors. Raw reads were error-corrected and collapsed into unique sequences by a nearest-neighbor algorithm in which closely related sequences were merged to remove PCR and sequencing errors. V, D and J gene segments were assigned by aligning CDR3 sequences to IMGT reference sequences. For a sequence to be retained, at least a six-nucleotide match to both a V gene segment and a J gene segment was required. Rearrangements were classified as productive when the CDR3 lacked stop codons and remained in frame with V and J, and all other rearrangements were classified as non-productive. Following IMGT convention, CDR3 was defined as the stretch from the second conserved V-encoded cysteine up to the conserved J-encoded phenylalanine. The earlier analysis of more than 450 of the donors excluded sequences that lacked an unambiguous match to a single V gene segment. An earlier analysis of fewer than 750 of the donors called V segments functional above 56.7% productive rearrangements and segregating when the between-donor standard deviation exceeded 5%. A statistical classification framework was developed to diagnose cytomegalovirus status using the catalog of TCR beta chain sequences. In a later analysis, V and J genes were assigned by comparing TCR nucleotide sequences against IMGT/GENE-DB human TR gene sequences. Using the TCRdist pipeline, a later analysis assigned CDR3 sequences along with most-parsimonious VDJ recombination scenarios. In a later analysis, each TCR beta chain was defined by its CDR3 amino acid sequence together with its V-gene family, and reads lacking a unique V-gene family were excluded. A later analysis removed 592 highly shared, low-generation-probability nucleotide sequences to deal with suspected cross-contamination and a sequencing artifact. A later analysis calculated a clonal expansion index for each public chain from normalized within-repertoire ranks of inferred template counts. Generation probabilities in a later analysis came from a VDJ recombination model fitted to out-of-frame rearrangements, and those results were checked against IGoR. In a later analysis, TCR-TCR, TCR-HLA and TCR-CMV co-occurrence was scored with hypergeometric tests, and a repertoire-size bias correction was applied to TCR pairs. A later analysis estimated false discovery rates by permuting HLA or CMV assignments 20 times. A later analysis grouped co-occurring TCRs with DBSCAN, adding TCRdist sequence similarity when clustering within HLA-allele-positive subsets. For co-occurrence clustering, repertoires with fewer than 30,000 or more than 120,000 public chains were excluded, along with five or six repertoires with anomalous nucleotide sharing. TCRdb carries this immuneACCESS record with in-frame sequences only. Its versions omit some clonotypes, under half of them owing to an unresolved V gene in the studies checked, with the rest unexplained. V, J and clone size are those of that table, while D and trimming were read from the DNA. Present in this sample are over 90,000 clones, 81% of which were seen just once. Approximately 5.4% of the sample comes from the top ten.

The TCR was taken from a man aged 35 to 55 in good health and CMV-seropositive. The sequenced sample consisted of PBMCs. The sequence is built from TRBV5-1 and TRBJ2-5; 7 bases in the middle match TRBD1. The nucleotides are TGCGCCAGCAGCTTTGGGACAGCTGGGGTCCAAGAGACCCAGTACTTC. It translates as CASSFGTAGVQETQYF.